This TCR beta chain is drawn from a study of cytomegalovirus exposure and HLA in healthy donors. Overall study findings and caveats: Several of the most significant clusters appeared, in a later analysis, to be linked to common viral pathogens.

The CDR3 is 14 amino acids. Germline V gives CDR1 SGHTA, CDR2 FQGNSA. The germline V and J ends were trimmed by 5 bases and 2 bases, with 12 bases remaining between them. Vbeta (60) and Jbeta (13) primers were used in the PCR. The repertoire was sequenced with immunoSEQ multiplex PCR; TCRdb's copy has only in-frame clones and lacks some. The repertoire holds roughly 200,000 clones, with roughly nine tenths as singletons. With regard to this clone: Its matching antigen is unknown.

The sequencing sample was made of PBMCs. This sequence was found in a boy under 10 years old in good health and CMV-seronegative. This chain uses TRBV7-2 with TRBJ2-5, with D possibly being TRBD1 (6 bases). The CDR3 loop reads CASSVGQTQETQYF. DNA of the CDR3: TGTGCCAGCAGCGTCGGACAGACACAAGAGACCCAGTACTTC.